Following are 20 T cell receptor beta chains from one sample sequenced in a study of cytomegalovirus exposure and HLA in healthy donors. The study ran its PCR with 60 Vbeta and 13 Jbeta primers. TCRdb's copy holds only in-frame clones and misses some; the assay was immunoSEQ multiplex PCR. Of around 130,000 clones listed, over 70% were seen once; the top ten hold 1.5%. The sequencing input was PBMCs. The receptors come from a woman aged 18-35 years in good health and CMV-seronegative.

The rearrangement uses TRBV2 and TRBJ2-7; the D gene is possibly TRBD1 (6 bases). V lost 4 bases and J lost 6, with 19 bases in between. This CDR3 spans 15 amino acids. CDR1 and CDR2 (germline): SNHLY, FYNNEI. Written as DNA, the CDR3 is TGTGCCAGCAGTGGTCTAACAGGGCCGTTGGGCGAGCAGTACTTC. Its translation: CASSGLTGPLGEQYF. Complete variable domain (other parts from reference TRBV2 and TRBJ2-7): EPEVTQTPSHQVTQMGQEVILRCVPISNHLYFYWYRQILGQKVEFLVSFYNNEISEKSEIFDDQFSVERPDGSNFTLKIRSTKLEDSAMYFCASSGLTGPLGEQYFGPGTRLTVT.

The V and J genes are TRBV25-1 and TRBJ1-5, with D possibly TRBD1 on 5 matching bases. Germline CDR1 MGHDK, CDR2 SYGVNS. Deletions cut 1 base from V and 7 bases from J, with 8 bases between. The CDR3 runs to 13 residues. The CDR3 bases are TGTGCCAGCAGTGAATTCGGGGGACAGCCCCAGCATTTT. Amino acid sequence: CASSEFGGQPQHF.

V usage is TRBV2 and J usage is TRBJ1-1; TRBD1 is a possible D gene (5 bases). CDR1 SNHLY and CDR2 FYNNEI come from the germline V gene. This CDR3 has 14 amino acids. V was clipped by 8 bases and J by 3 bases, with 16 bases between them. The DNA for the CDR3 is TGTGCCAGCGGGAAGGGGCCTGGGGACACTGAAGCTTTCTTT. This codes for CASGKGPGDTEAFF.

This clone came up a few times. A read error may produce the germline difference seen at one junction end. This chain joins TRBV7-9 and TRBJ1-2, with D unclear. The CDR3 covers 12 residues. In germline, CDR1 is SEHNR, CDR2 FQNEAQ (reference sequence). CDR3 nucleotides: TGTTCCAGCAGCTTAGAATTTAACATCTACACCTTC. It encodes CSSSLEFNIYTF.

The sample holds one count of this clone. The V and J genes are TRBV7-8 and TRBJ2-1; D possibly corresponds to TRBD2 (6 bases). The ends were cut back, 4 bases at V and 8 bases at J, with 18 bases in the middle. CDR1 and CDR2 from the germline V gene are SGHVS and FQNEAQ. The CDR3 totals 15 residues. DNA for the CDR3: TGTGCCAGCAGCTCCGAGCGGGCAGGTCCCCATGAGCAGTTCTTC. It encodes CASSSERAGPHEQFF.

This clone was picked up one time. V gene TRBV4-2 combines with J gene TRBJ2-2; D is ambiguous. This CDR3 contains 13 residues. Germline assignment: CDR1 LGHNA and CDR2 YNFKEQ. Trimming removed 0 bases at V and 6 bases at J, with 5 bases between. In DNA, the CDR3 is TGTGCCAGCAGCCAAGAACTGGCCGGGGAGCTGTTTTTT. Translated, it gives CASSQELAGELFF.

V and J are TRBV7-6 and TRBJ2-1; 11 bases line up with TRBD2. V dropped 2 bases and J dropped 8; count of bases not matched to a gene: 2. The CDR3 has 14 amino acids. The germline gives CDR1 SGHVS, CDR2 FNYEAQ. Here the CDR3 DNA reads TGTGCCAGCAGCTTAACTAGCGGGAGTTATGAGCAGTTCTTC. This encodes CASSLTSGSYEQFF.

J is TRBJ2-7 and V is TRBV6-6; TRBD2 matches 8 bases. The trim removed 2 bases at V and 6 bases at J, leaving 6 bases unmatched. CDR3 length: 14 amino acids. CDR1 and CDR2 (germline): MNHNY, SVGAGI (reference sequence). The CDR3 nucleotides read TGTGCCAGCAGTTACACGGGAGGGCGGGGCGAGCAGTACTTC. Protein product: CASSYTGGRGEQYF.

The chain carries TRBV4-2 and TRBJ1-3; 7 bases fit TRBD1. CDR1 and CDR2 (germline): LGHNA, YNFKEQ. This CDR3 spans 17 amino acids. Germline trimming cut 2 bases from V and 3 bases from J; bases unmatched to any gene: 10. As DNA, the CDR3 is TGTGCCAGCAGCCAAACCCCGCACAGGGGTGATGGAAACACCATATATTTT. Translating it yields CASSQTPHRGDGNTIYF.

This clone was counted a single time. V and J are TRBV5-1 and TRBJ2-5; D is perhaps TRBD1 (6 bases). The DNA end lines up better with TRBJ2-7; the J call may be wrong. CDR1 and CDR2 (germline): SGHRS, YFSETQ. CDR3 length: 14 amino acids. In nucleotides, the CDR3 is TGCGCCAGCAGCTTGGCCGGGGAAGGGGGCGAGCAGTACTTC. It yields the protein CASSLAGEGGEQYF.

The chain recombines TRBV15 with TRBJ2-7; D uncertain. The length of the CDR3 is 13 residues. In germline, CDR1 is LNHNV, CDR2 YYDKDF (reference sequence). V was pared by 0 bases and J by 4 bases, with 7 bases between. CDR3 protein: CATSRDSGYEQYF. The CDR3 DNA reads TGTGCCACCAGCAGAGATTCAGGATACGAGCAGTACTTC.

This clone was counted once. The rearrangement uses TRBV13 and TRBJ2-1, with 8 bases that match TRBD2. V dropped 3 bases and J dropped 6; count of bases not matched to a gene: 4. The CDR3 is made up of 14 amino acids. The germline V gene encodes CDR1 PRHDT and CDR2 FYEKMQ (reference sequence). CDR3 residues: CASSLAGTSNEQFF. CDR3 nucleotide sequence: TGTGCCAGCAGCTTGGCCGGGACTAGCAATGAGCAGTTCTTC.

This clone was seen a handful of times. This chain connects TRBV4-1 to TRBJ2-4; 9 bases agree with TRBD2. V lost 0 bases, J lost 14 bases, and 8 bases stayed unmatched. This CDR3 region has 14 residues. Germline CDR1 is MGHRA and CDR2 is YSYEKL. The CDR3 protein is CASSQDRTSVFKYF. The CDR3 region has the DNA TGCGCCAGCAGCCAAGATAGGACTAGCGTCTTTAAGTACTTC.

The chain couples TRBV5-1 to TRBJ1-1; weak D call: TRBD1 (5 bases). Germline CDR1 reads SGHRS; CDR2 reads YFSETQ. V lost 4 bases and J 2 bases, leaving 12 bases between the germline ends. This CDR3 has 14 amino acids. CDR3 nucleotide sequence: TGCGCCAGCAGCATGACAGCGCCTAACACTGAAGCTTTCTTT. Amino acids: CASSMTAPNTEAFF.

This clone was recorded only once. The rearrangement links TRBV19 to TRBJ1-4; the match to TRBD1 covers 8 bases. The V and J ends lost 1 base and 9 bases, in that order; junction bases with no gene match: 10. CDR3 length equals 16 residues. Germline values: CDR1 LNHDA, CDR2 SQIVND (reference sequence). CDR3 protein: CASSIGTQGARKKLFF. The CDR3 nucleotides read TGTGCCAGTAGTATAGGAACGCAGGGGGCGAGGAAAAAACTGTTTTTT.

The J gene is TRBJ2-1, the V gene TRBV5-1; TRBD2 matches at 7 bases. The CDR3 has 16 residues. V dropped 0 bases and J dropped 1; count of bases not matched to a gene: 4. CDR1 is SGHRS, CDR2 YFSETQ, per germline. The CDR3: CASSLAWEGSYNEQFF. The CDR3 DNA follows: TGCGCCAGCAGCTTGGCCTGGGAGGGGTCCTACAATGAGCAGTTCTTC.

This rearrangement joins TRBV5-4 to TRBJ1-2, with no clear D. V lost 2 bases, J lost 3 bases, and 14 bases lay in between. The CDR3 consists of 15 residues. Germline CDR1 SGHNT, CDR2 YYREEE (reference sequence). The CDR3 nucleotides read TGTGCCAGCAGCTTAAGACAACTTAATTACTATGGCTACACCTTC. This gives the protein CASSLRQLNYYGYTF.

This chain links TRBV7-9 with TRBJ1-1; no clear D gene. The CDR3 sequence is 13 residues long. Germline loops: CDR1 SEHNR, CDR2 FQNEAQ (reference sequence). V was clipped by 5 bases and J by 7 bases, with 14 bases between them. DNA for the CDR3: TGTGCCAGCAGCCTTTCCCCGGCGGGTGAAGCTTTCTTT. It translates to CASSLSPAGEAFF.

The V and J genes are TRBV7-9 and TRBJ2-7, with D possibly being TRBD2 (5 bases). Between the trimmed V and J ends, which lost 4 bases and 5 bases, there was a span of 12 bases. This CDR3 spans 13 amino acids. The germline gives CDR1 SEHNR, CDR2 FQNEAQ (reference sequence). CDR3 amino acids: CASSSARAHEQYF. In DNA, the CDR3 is TGTGCCAGCAGCTCTGCGAGGGCCCACGAGCAGTACTTC.

The CDR3 loop reads CASSSGPGGGNTIYF. The CDR3 coding sequence is TGTGCCAGCAGCTCCGGCCCGGGGGGAGGAAACACCATATATTTT. V is TRBV7-6 and J is TRBJ1-3, with D maybe TRBD1 (5 bases). This CDR3 region has 15 residues. The V gene lost 4 bases and the J gene lost 4 bases, with 14 bases spanning the gap. The germline CDR1 and CDR2 sequences are SGHVS and FNYEAQ.